Listed here are 16 T cell receptor beta chains from one sample, sequenced in a study of PD-1 blockade in classical Hodgkin lymphoma. All patients experienced relapse after autologous stem cell transplantation, and brentuximab vedotin exposure was variable. Sequencing used immunoSEQ multiplex PCR; TCRdb keeps in-frame clones, though not all of them. The sample carries 17,000 or so clones, 70% to 80% recorded once. This specimen was peripheral blood mononuclear cells (PBMCs), taken at baseline. The receptor source for this set is a human donor with classical Hodgkin lymphoma.

This clone was detected only a few times. This sequence joins TRBV19 and TRBJ1-6, with TRBD1 matching over 8 bases. Germline V lookup: CDR1 LNHDA, CDR2 SQIVND (reference sequence). V lost 5 bases and J lost 9; bases outside the gene matches: 12. This CDR3 spans 16 amino acids. CDR3 sequence: CASSRGRRGTGSPLHF. The CDR3 nucleotides are TGTGCCAGTAGTCGAGGCCGGCGGGGGACAGGTTCACCCCTCCACTTT.

J is TRBJ2-7 and V is TRBV2; TRBD1 aligns across 8 bases. The length of the CDR3 is 16 residues. Germline lookup yields CDR1 SNHLY and CDR2 FYNNEI. V lost 2 bases to trimming and J lost 0 bases; unmatched junction nucleotides: 6. CDR3 DNA: TGTGCCAGCAGTGAATGGGGACAGGCGTTCTCCTACGAGCAGTACTTC. Encoded protein: CASSEWGQAFSYEQYF. Full variable domain (remainder filled in from reference TRBV2 and TRBJ2-7): EPEVTQTPSHQVTQMGQEVILRCVPISNHLYFYWYRQILGQKVEFLVSFYNNEISEKSEIFDDQFSVERPDGSNFTLKIRSTKLEDSAMYFCASSEWGQAFSYEQYFGPGTRLTVT.

The chain joins TRBV19 to TRBJ1-2, with 7 bases aligning to TRBD1. The germline V gene encodes CDR1 LNHDA and CDR2 SQIVND (reference sequence). With V trimmed by 6 bases and J by 8 bases, 12 bases remained unmatched. CDR3 length: 14 residues. The CDR3 sequence: CASRTGQSLYGYTF. The CDR3 DNA follows: TGTGCCAGTAGGACGGGACAGTCCCTATACGGCTACACCTTC. Looking up the rest from reference TRBV19 and TRBJ1-2 gives the full variable domain: DGGITQSPKYLFRKEGQNVTLSCEQNLNHDAMYWYRQDPGQGLRLIYYSQIVNDFQKGDIAEGYSVSREKKESFPLTVTSAQKNPTAFYLCASRTGQSLYGYTFGSGTRLTVV.

In its sample, this clone was seen a few times. The gene calls are TRBV4-1 and TRBJ1-3; TRBD1 agrees at 7 bases. V was clipped by 0 bases and J by 1 base; unmatched bases: 9. Germline CDR1 reads MGHRA; CDR2 reads YSYEKL. The CDR3 has 18 amino acids. The CDR3: CASSQEPGQLLSGNTIYF. The CDR3 DNA follows: TGCGCCAGCAGCCAAGAACCGGGACAGCTTCTGTCTGGAAACACCATATATTTT.

V gene TRBV18 combines with J gene TRBJ1-6, with D possibly matching TRBD1 (5 bases). This CDR3 is 16 amino acids long. V lost 2 bases and J 3 bases, leaving 11 bases between the germline ends. From germline, CDR1 is KGHSH and CDR2 LQKENI. The CDR3 is CASSPIRAFYNSPLHF. The CDR3 DNA sequence: TGTGCCAGCTCACCAATCAGGGCTTTCTATAATTCACCCCTCCACTTT.

The chain joins TRBV7-2 to TRBJ1-1; TRBD1 aligns across 9 bases. Trimming at V came to 5 bases and at J to 9 bases, leaving 13 bases not matched to a gene. The germline CDR1 and CDR2 sequences are SGHTA and FQGNSA. The CDR3 contains 15 residues. In DNA form, the CDR3 reads TGTGCCAGCAGCCCGACAGGGGGAATTCCCTCCCAAGCTTTCTTT. Its translation is CASSPTGGIPSQAFF.

V and J are TRBV5-1 and TRBJ2-1, with TRBD2 matching over 11 bases. The germline V gene has CDR1 SGHRS and CDR2 YFSETQ. The CDR3 contains 15 residues. With 5 bases clipped from V and 4 bases from J, the junction kept 5 bases outside the gene matches. DNA of the CDR3: TGCGCCAGCAGTCCAACTAGCGGGAGTTACAATGAGCAGTTCTTC. It yields the protein CASSPTSGSYNEQFF. Supplemented by reference TRBV5-1 and TRBJ2-1, the full variable domain reads KAGVTQTPRYLIKTRGQQVTLSCSPISGHRSVSWYQQTPGQGLQFLFEYFSETQRNKGNFPGRFSGRQFSNSRSEMNVSTLELGDSALYLCASSPTSGSYNEQFFGPGTRLTVL.

This clone was seen only a few times. The chain uses TRBV4-3 and TRBJ2-2, with D perhaps assigned TRBD1 or TRBD2 (6 bases each). Trimming removed 5 bases from V and 4 bases from J, with 14 bases in between. This CDR3 comprises 15 residues. CDR1 is LGHNA and CDR2 is YSLEER in the germline V gene. CDR3: CASSALGGITGELFF. The CDR3 bases are TGCGCCAGCAGCGCCCTAGGGGGGATCACCGGGGAGCTGTTTTTT.

The chain couples TRBV18 to TRBJ2-3; D unclear. Trimming took 3 bases from V and 0 from J, leaving 7 bases between them. The CDR3 is made up of 14 amino acids. From germline, CDR1 is KGHSH and CDR2 LQKENI. DNA of the CDR3: TGTGCCAGCTCACCCCAGCCCAGCACAGATACGCAGTATTTT. Amino acid sequence: CASSPQPSTDTQYF.

J is TRBJ1-2 and V is TRBV7-9, with a tentative D call TRBD1 (5 bases). Germline CDR1 reads SEHNR; CDR2 reads FQNEAQ (reference sequence). This CDR3 spans 14 amino acids. Trimming took 7 bases from V and 4 from J, leaving 16 bases between them. This CDR3 is CASTRGSQIYGYTF. The CDR3 coding sequence is TGTGCCAGCACCCGGGGCAGCCAGATCTATGGCTACACCTTC.

This rearrangement joins TRBV9 to TRBJ1-4; possible D gene TRBD1, 5 bases. Germline lookup yields CDR1 SGDLS and CDR2 YYNGEE. This CDR3 has 13 amino acids. The V end lost 3 bases, the J end lost 5 bases, and 8 bases lay between the germline ends. Written as DNA, the CDR3 is TGTGCCAGCAGCGGGACATCGAATGAAAAACTGTTTTTT. Residues: CASSGTSNEKLFF.

V and J are TRBV23-1 and TRBJ2-7; 9 positions agree with TRBD1. TRBV23-1 is an ORF, and what it does is uncertain. The V gene end was trimmed by 7 bases and the J gene end by 7 bases; junction bases not matched to a gene: 8. The CDR3 runs to 13 residues. The CDR3 spells CASKKQGAREQYF. The CDR3 DNA reads TGCGCCAGCAAGAAACAGGGGGCCCGGGAGCAGTACTTC.

The CDR3 coding sequence is TGTGCCGGTACCGCCGGGGGTGAGGAGCAGTACTTC. Its protein product is CAGTAGGEEQYF. The V and J genes are TRBV2 and TRBJ2-7, with D possibly being TRBD2 (6 bases). V shed 11 bases and J shed 7 bases, with 18 bases lying between them. Germline V CDR1 and CDR2: SNHLY, FYNNEI. The CDR3 extends over 12 amino acids.

The CDR3 reads CASSKGIGKFF. The CDR3 DNA reads as TGTGCCAGCAGCAAAGGAATAGGAAAGTTCTTC. The V gene is TRBV21-1, the J gene TRBJ2-1. TRBV21-1 is annotated as a pseudogene. The CDR3 consists of 11 residues.

This sequence joins TRBV6-5 and TRBJ1-5; 8 positions match TRBD1. The CDR3 loop spans 15 amino acids. The ends lost 6 bases at V and 0 bases at J; junction bases unmatched: 4. Germline CDR1 and CDR2: MNHEY and SVGAGI. In DNA form, the CDR3 reads TGTGCCAGCAGCCTGACAGGGGTTAGCAATCAGCCCCAGCATTTT. Protein: CASSLTGVSNQPQHF.

The chain employs TRBV7-2 and TRBJ2-7; perhaps TRBD2 as D (6 bases). Trimming removed 8 bases at V and 4 bases at J, with 6 bases between. The germline V gene has CDR1 SGHTA and CDR2 FQGNSA. The CDR3 loop spans 10 amino acids. For the CDR3, the DNA is TGTGCCAGCGGGGGGTACGAGCAGTACTTC. Amino acid sequence: CASGGYEQYF.